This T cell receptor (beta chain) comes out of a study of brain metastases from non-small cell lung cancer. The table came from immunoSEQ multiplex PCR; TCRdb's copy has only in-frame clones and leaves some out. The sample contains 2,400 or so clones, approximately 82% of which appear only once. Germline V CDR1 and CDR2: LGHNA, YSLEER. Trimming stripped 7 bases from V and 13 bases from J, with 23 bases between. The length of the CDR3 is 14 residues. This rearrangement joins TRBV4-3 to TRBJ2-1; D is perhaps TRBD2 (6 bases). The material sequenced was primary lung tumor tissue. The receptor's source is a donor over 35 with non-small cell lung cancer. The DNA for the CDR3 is TGCGCCAGCAACCAGTCCCGGGACTTGCCCGGACAGTTCTTC. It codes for CASNQSRDLPGQFF.